The 9 T cell receptor beta chains listed next were all sequenced from one sample in a study of T cell changes during pregnancy in multiple sclerosis. Sequencing used immunoSEQ multiplex PCR; TCRdb keeps in-frame clones, though not all of them. The sample lists approximately 130,000 clones, approximately 93% occurring once. The sequences come from peripheral blood, collected before pregnancy. These receptors all stem from a female donor with multiple sclerosis, enrolled in a pregnancy study.

About this clone itself: The junction and the germline gene differ at one end; a read error may be behind it. The genes are TRBV6-1 and TRBJ1-1; the D gene is possibly TRBD1 (5 bases). The CDR3 consists of 15 residues. Germline V gene lookup returns CDR1 MNHNS and CDR2 SASEGT. The CDR3 bases are TGTGCCAGCGGTGAGACCAGGGCGGTATGGACTGAAGCTTTCTTT. This gives the protein CASGETRAVWTEAFF.

The chain has TRBV19 and TRBJ1-5; the match to TRBD1 covers 8 bases. Per germline, CDR1 LNHDA and CDR2 SQIVND (reference sequence). The CDR3 loop spans 14 amino acids. J was trimmed by 6 bases and V by 4 bases; bases with no gene match: 5. As DNA, the CDR3 is TGTGCCAGTAGTACAACAGGGGGAAGTCAGCCCCAGCATTTT. Amino acids: CASSTTGGSQPQHF. The full variable domain, completed using reference TRBV19 and TRBJ1-5, is DGGITQSPKYLFRKEGQNVTLSCEQNLNHDAMYWYRQDPGQGLRLIYYSQIVNDFQKGDIAEGYSVSREKKESFPLTVTSAQKNPTAFYLCASSTTGGSQPQHFGDGTRLSIL.

The J gene is TRBJ1-1, the V gene TRBV30; possibly TRBD1 for D (5 bases). CDR1 and CDR2 (germline): GTSNPN, SVGIG (reference sequence). The CDR3 extends over 12 amino acids. Trimming left V 3 bases short and J 1 base short, with 6 bases between. The CDR3 reads CAWRQENTEAFF. The CDR3 nucleotides are TGTGCCTGGAGACAGGAGAACACTGAAGCTTTCTTT.

V gene TRBV19 combines with J gene TRBJ2-5, with D perhaps matching TRBD2 (6 bases). Trimming stripped 0 bases from V and 1 base from J, with 12 bases between. CDR3 length: 16 residues. Germline-derived CDR1 and CDR2 are LNHDA and SQIVND (reference sequence). The CDR3 nucleotides read TGTGCCAGTAGTATAGATAGGAGGGGCCTCCAAGAGACCCAGTACTTC. This encodes CASSIDRRGLQETQYF.

The CDR3 region is CASSPTVNPGTPLHF. The CDR3 DNA follows: TGCGCCAGCAGCCCGACAGTGAACCCAGGCACACCCCTCCACTTT. The chain joins TRBV5-1 to TRBJ1-6; D is perhaps TRBD1 (5 bases). The germline V and J ends were trimmed by 4 bases and 11 bases, with 19 bases remaining between them. Germline CDR1 and CDR2: SGHRS and YFSETQ. CDR3 length: 15 residues.

V usage is TRBV9 and J usage is TRBJ1-2; tentative D call: TRBD1 (6 bases). The V gene lost 3 bases and the J gene lost 8 bases, with 14 bases spanning the gap. The V gene's germline CDR1 is SGDLS and CDR2 YYNGEE. CDR3 size: 13 residues. The CDR3 sequence: CASSGYRELGYTF. In DNA, the CDR3 is TGTGCCAGCAGCGGTTACAGGGAACTCGGCTACACCTTC.

V is TRBV30 and J is TRBJ1-5, with D perhaps TRBD1 (6 bases). Looked up from germline, CDR1 is GTSNPN and CDR2 is SVGIG (reference sequence). The CDR3 consists of 14 residues. The germline V and J ends were trimmed by 5 bases and 11 bases, with 22 bases remaining between them. CDR3 coding DNA: TGTGCCTGGCGAGGGACATCCTTAGAATCAGCCCAGCATTTT. It yields the protein CAWRGTSLESAQHF. The full variable domain, completed using reference TRBV30 and TRBJ1-5, is SQTIHQWPATLVQPVGSPLSLECTVEGTSNPNLYWYRQAAGRGLQLLFYSVGIGQISSEVPQNLSASRPQDRQFILSSKKLLLSDSGFYLCAWRGTSLESAQHFGDGTRLSIL.

V and J are TRBV19 and TRBJ2-1; TRBD2 matches at 9 bases. Germline V CDR1 and CDR2: LNHDA, SQIVND (reference sequence). V shed 5 bases and J 2 bases; nucleotides not matched to a gene: 10. The CDR3 has 17 residues. CDR3 sequence reads: CASSFSLGLATYNEQFF. DNA of the CDR3: TGTGCCAGTAGTTTTTCCCTCGGACTAGCGACCTACAATGAGCAGTTCTTC.

The chain couples TRBV28 to TRBJ1-2; a possible D gene is TRBD1 (6 bases). V dropped 6 bases and J dropped 8 bases, with 19 bases sitting between them. Germline assignment: CDR1 MDHEN and CDR2 SYDVKM. The CDR3 extends over 14 amino acids. CDR3 DNA: TGTGCCAGCAGCTACACAGGGTTAGATGGCGGCTACACCTTC. Translated, it gives CASSYTGLDGGYTF.